The T cell receptor beta chain under discussion was sequenced for a study of shared clonotypes between healthy human individuals. Study-level background: Each donor contributed plates that comprised three CD4 naive, three CD4 memory, two CD8 naive and one CD8 memory.

With 6 bases removed from V and 4 bases from J, the gap between germline ends came to 13 bases. The CDR3 is 14 amino acids. Germline lookup yields CDR1 SGDLS and CDR2 YYNGEE. Libraries were prepared by immunoSEQ multiplex PCR; TCRdb keeps only in-frame clonotypes and omits some of them. The table has approximately 330,000 clones, over 70% seen once. The sample taken for sequencing was memory CD4+ T cells sorted from blood. Indicated subset: CD45RA-negative fraction. The chain combines TRBV9 with TRBJ2-2; D unresolved. This clonotype was obtained from a man aged 25-45 years in good health. CDR3 loop: CASTTLPATGELFF. The CDR3 nucleotides are TGTGCCAGCACCACCCTCCCGGCCACCGGGGAGCTGTTTTTT. Using reference TRBV9 and TRBJ2-2 for the parts outside the CDR3, the full variable domain is DSGVTQTPKHLITATGQRVTLRCSPRSGDLSVYWYQQSLDQGLQFLIQYYNGEERAKGNILERFSAQQFPDLHSELNLSSLELGDSALYFCASTTLPATGELFFGEGSRLTVL.